The clone carrying this T cell receptor (beta chain) was detected only once. The method was immunoSEQ multiplex PCR; TCRdb's version includes in-frame clones alone and lacks a portion of them. This repertoire shows 100,000 to 150,000 clones, approximately 89% found once; its top ten account for approximately 5%. The sample comes from a study of T cell responses to AZD1222 COVID-19 vaccine. The sequence was obtained from an adult in good health. The sequencing here drew on peripheral blood, taken on day 0 of AZD1222 vaccination.

CDR3 in DNA: TGTGCCAGTAGTCTGGGACTAGCGGGGGTCGGGGAGCTGTTTTTT. Protein: CASSLGLAGVGELFF. The rearrangement uses TRBV19 and TRBJ2-2; 14 bases agree with TRBD2. The CDR3 spans 15 residues. From germline, CDR1 is LNHDA and CDR2 SQIVND (reference sequence). The ends lost 5 bases at V and 7 bases at J; junction bases unmatched: 3.